These T cell receptor beta chains were read from a single sample in a study of CD8 T cells in Susac syndrome. Each CDR3 protein gets one entry after TCRdb re-called the immunoSEQ multiplex PCR reads with MiXCR. The table includes 100,000 to 150,000 distinct CDR3 sequences, nearly 95% detected once. Sequencing was carried out using CD4+ T cells from PBMCs. The source is a human donor in good health. Both conserved end residues are part of each CDR3. Fields, in order: D gene, clone size, V gene, J gene, CDR3 protein, CDR3 DNA. D genes are given only for firm matches. Some rows mark clone size as missing; the rest say once, few, many or name a class of expanded clone.

-	-	TRBV6-2/TRBV6-3	TRBJ2-7	CASGTTGPSYEQYF	TGTGCCAGCGGAACCACAGGGCCCAGTTACGAGCAGTACTTC
TRBD1	-	TRBV3-1	TRBJ2-7	CASSHGPDRVLRLYF	TGTGCCAGCAGCCACGGTCCGGACAGGGTCTTAAGACTGTACTTC
TRBD1	-	TRBV3-1	TRBJ2-7	CASSHPGGAYEQYF	TGTGCCAGCAGCCATCCAGGGGGCGCCTACGAGCAGTACTTC
TRBD1	-	TRBV20-1	TRBJ2-4	CSASDRGRPRNIQYF	TGCAGTGCTAGCGACAGGGGGCGCCCCCGGAACATTCAGTACTTC
TRBD1	-	TRBV2	TRBJ2-3	CASSGTGGDTQYF	TGTGCCAGCAGTGGTACAGGGGGTGATACGCAGTATTTT
-	-	TRBV13	TRBJ1-4	CASSLYSVNEKLFF	TGTGCCAGCAGCTTATACTCGGTTAATGAAAAACTGTTTTTT
-	-	TRBV29-1	TRBJ1-3	CSVSFGNTIYF	TGCAGCGTTTCCTTTGGAAACACCATATATTTT
-	-	TRBV30	TRBJ2-7	CAWGTGLLEQYF	TGTGCCTGGGGGACTGGATTGTTGGAGCAGTACTTC
-	-	TRBV5-1	TRBJ1-2	CASSSDTRSNYGYTF	TGCGCCAGCAGTTCCGATACGAGAAGTAACTATGGCTACACCTTC
TRBD2	-	TRBV5-1	TRBJ2-1	CASSLTPSGSSYNEQFF	TGCGCCAGCAGCTTAACCCCTAGCGGGAGCTCCTACAATGAGCAGTTCTTC
-	-	TRBV29-1	TRBJ2-1	CSLKTASDEQFF	TGCAGCCTAAAGACGGCGAGCGATGAGCAGTTCTTC
-	-	TRBV7-2	TRBJ2-7	CASSLSTIHEQYF	TGTGCCAGCAGCTTGTCTACCATCCACGAGCAGTACTTC
TRBD2	-	TRBV15	TRBJ2-1	CATSGRLAGPYNEQFF	TGTGCCACCAGCGGGCGACTAGCGGGACCGTACAATGAGCAGTTCTTC
TRBD1	-	TRBV18	TRBJ1-2	CASSLYTDRGNGYTF	TGTGCCAGCTCACTTTACACCGACAGGGGGAATGGCTACACCTTC
-	-	TRBV28	TRBJ1-1	CASSPDEATEAFF	TGTGCCAGCAGCCCGGACGAGGCCACTGAAGCTTTCTTT
-	-	TRBV20-1	TRBJ2-5	CSARGGLASTFRETQYF	TGCAGTGCTAGAGGAGGGCTAGCGTCGACGTTTCGAGAGACCCAGTACTTC
TRBD1	-	TRBV7-9	TRBJ2-3	CASSLPDRDFTDTQYF	TGTGCCAGCAGCTTACCCGACAGGGATTTCACAGATACGCAGTATTTT
-	once	TRBV29-1	TRBJ2-5	CSVSQETQYF	TGCAGCGTCAGCCAAGAGACCCAGTACTTC
-	-	TRBV15	TRBJ2-2	CATSGREVTGELFF	TGTGCCACCAGCGGTCGTGAAGTCACCGGGGAGCTGTTTTTT
-	-	TRBV27	TRBJ1-5	CASSLGGVPNQPQHF	TGTGCCAGCAGTTTAGGTGGAGTTCCTAATCAGCCCCAGCATTTT
-	-	TRBV7-9	TRBJ2-5	CASSLLGAGETQYF	TGTGCCAGCAGCTTACTGGGGGCAGGGGAGACCCAGTACTTC
-	-	TRBV6-4	TRBJ2-7	CASSVDSAYEQYF	TGTGCCAGCAGTGTAGACTCTGCCTACGAGCAGTACTTC
-	-	TRBV12-3/TRBV12-4	TRBJ1-1	CASSGEAGAVGEAFF	TGTGCCAGCAGTGGGGAGGCGGGGGCGGTTGGAGAAGCTTTCTTT
-	-	TRBV20-1	TRBJ1-2	CSAKFGYTF	TGCAGTGCTAAGTTTGGCTACACCTTC
-	-	TRBV18	TRBJ2-1	CASSGVSDEQFF	TGTGCCAGCTCAGGGGTGAGCGATGAGCAGTTCTTC
TRBD1	-	TRBV27	TRBJ2-1	CASSLPGQRFNEQFF	TGTGCCAGCAGCCTCCCGGGACAGCGTTTCAATGAGCAGTTCTTC
-	-	TRBV3-1	TRBJ1-2	CASSLTPGRGYTF	TGTGCCAGCAGTCTCACCCCGGGGAGAGGCTACACCTTC
-	-	TRBV2	TRBJ2-3	CASSEERSRNTQYF	TGTGCCAGCAGTGAGGAACGTTCCAGAAATACGCAGTATTTT
-	-	TRBV28	TRBJ2-7	CASLGDSYEQYF	TGTGCCAGCCTAGGAGATTCCTACGAGCAGTACTTC
-	-	TRBV12-3/TRBV12-4	TRBJ1-1	CASSLKVNTEAFF	TGTGCCAGCAGTTTGAAAGTGAACACTGAAGCTTTCTTT
-	-	TRBV18	TRBJ2-1	CASSPLTRNNEQFF	TGTGCCAGCTCACCTCTTACTAGAAACAATGAGCAGTTCTTC
TRBD1	once	TRBV29-1	TRBJ2-1	CSANRDRVAYNEQFF	TGCAGCGCTAACCGGGACAGGGTGGCCTACAATGAGCAGTTCTTC
TRBD1	-	TRBV19	TRBJ2-7	CASTGQGGKYF	TGTGCCAGTACGGGACAGGGAGGCAAGTACTTC
-	-	TRBV7-9	TRBJ1-3	CASSPLRSASGNTIYF	TGTGCCAGCAGCCCGTTAAGGAGTGCCTCTGGAAACACCATATATTTT
TRBD2	once	TRBV23-1	TRBJ2-7	CASTSGGTYEQYF	TGCGCCAGCACCTCGGGGGGTACCTACGAGCAGTACTTC
TRBD2	-	TRBV18	TRBJ2-5	CASSPVLAGETQYF	TGTGCCAGCTCACCCGTACTAGCGGGAGAGACCCAGTACTTC
-	-	TRBV29-1	TRBJ1-1	CSAGPKGGNTEAFF	TGCAGCGCCGGGCCTAAGGGGGGTAACACTGAAGCTTTCTTT
TRBD1	-	TRBV5-4	TRBJ1-1	CASSLQGGTEAFF	TGTGCCAGCAGCTTACAGGGGGGCACTGAAGCTTTCTTT
TRBD2	-	TRBV7-2	TRBJ2-7	CASSLRAGESYEQYF	TGTGCCAGCAGCTTAAGGGCGGGAGAGTCGTACGAGCAGTACTTC
-	once	TRBV5-1	TRBJ2-7	CASSFSPGRNSYEQYF	TGCGCCAGCAGCTTCTCCCCGGGACGGAATTCCTACGAGCAGTACTTC
-	-	TRBV7-2	TRBJ2-1	CASSLWGQNEQFF	TGTGCCAGCAGCTTATGGGGCCAGAATGAGCAGTTCTTC
-	-	TRBV28	TRBJ2-7	CASGPQELRYEQYF	TGTGCCAGCGGCCCTCAGGAGCTGAGGTACGAGCAGTACTTC
TRBD2	-	TRBV19	TRBJ2-5	CASSIDASGLIQETQYF	TGTGCCAGTAGTATAGACGCTAGCGGGCTAATCCAAGAGACCCAGTACTTC
TRBD1	-	TRBV6-2/TRBV6-3	TRBJ1-1	CASRRQGIRTEAFF	TGTGCCAGCAGACGACAGGGAATCAGAACTGAAGCTTTCTTT
TRBD1	-	TRBV6-1	TRBJ2-3	CASTGQGSTDTQYF	TGTGCCAGCACGGGACAGGGGAGCACAGATACGCAGTATTTT
-	-	TRBV4-1	TRBJ2-6	CASSQDGSAGANVLTF	TGCGCCAGCAGCCAAGATGGGTCCGCTGGGGCCAACGTCCTGACTTTC
-	-	TRBV3-1	TRBJ2-3	CASSQDTDTQYF	TGTGCCAGCAGCCAAGACACAGATACGCAGTATTTT
TRBD2	few	TRBV7-9	TRBJ2-1	CASSFSGGEQFF	TGTGCCAGCAGCTTTAGCGGGGGGGAGCAGTTCTTC
TRBD1	-	TRBV20-1	TRBJ2-5	CSAPRQGMVETQYF	TGCAGTGCTCCCCGACAGGGGATGGTAGAGACCCAGTACTTC
-	-	TRBV6-4	TRBJ2-1	CASSAGPWEYNEQFF	TGTGCCAGCAGTGCCGGGCCCTGGGAGTACAATGAGCAGTTCTTC
-	-	TRBV5-1	TRBJ2-2	CASHSNTGELFF	TGCGCCAGTCATTCGAACACCGGGGAGCTGTTTTTT
-	-	TRBV7-9	TRBJ1-6	CASSPGSLGGNSPLHF	TGTGCCAGCAGCCCGGGGTCTTTGGGGGGGAATTCACCCCTCCACTTT
TRBD2	-	TRBV11-3	TRBJ2-3	CASSSGTSGSSDTQYF	TGTGCCAGCAGTTCTGGGACTAGCGGGAGTTCAGATACGCAGTATTTT
TRBD2	-	TRBV30	TRBJ2-3	CAWGTSPNTDTQYF	TGTGCCTGGGGGACTAGCCCAAACACAGATACGCAGTATTTT
-	-	TRBV7-9	TRBJ2-3	CASRRSGTLYTDTQYF	TGTGCCAGCAGGAGATCCGGGACACTCTACACAGATACGCAGTATTTT
TRBD2	-	TRBV6-5	TRBJ2-7	CASRAGVQYEQYF	TGTGCCAGCAGAGCGGGAGTGCAGTACGAGCAGTACTTC
TRBD2	-	TRBV29-1	TRBJ2-1	CSVTSGASYNEQFF	TGCAGCGTTACTAGCGGTGCCTCCTACAATGAGCAGTTCTTC
-	once	TRBV3-1	TRBJ1-1	CASSPGVTTEAFF	TGTGCCAGCAGCCCGGGGGTGACGACTGAAGCTTTCTTT
-	once	TRBV6-5	TRBJ2-4	CASRGVSTAKNIQYF	TGTGCCAGCAGGGGAGTGAGTACAGCCAAAAACATTCAGTACTTC